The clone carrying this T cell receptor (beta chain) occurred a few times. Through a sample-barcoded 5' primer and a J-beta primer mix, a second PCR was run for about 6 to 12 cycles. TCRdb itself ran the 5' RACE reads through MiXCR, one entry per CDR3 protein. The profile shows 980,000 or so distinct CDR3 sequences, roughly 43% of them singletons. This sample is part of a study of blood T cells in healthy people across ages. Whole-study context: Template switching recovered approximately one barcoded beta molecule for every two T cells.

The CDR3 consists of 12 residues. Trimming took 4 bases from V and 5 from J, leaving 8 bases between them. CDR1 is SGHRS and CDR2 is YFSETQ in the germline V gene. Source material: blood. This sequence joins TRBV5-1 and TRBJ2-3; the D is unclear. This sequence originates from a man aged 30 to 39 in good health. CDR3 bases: TGCGCCAGCAGCGTGGCCAAAGATACGCAGTATTTT. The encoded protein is CASSVAKDTQYF.